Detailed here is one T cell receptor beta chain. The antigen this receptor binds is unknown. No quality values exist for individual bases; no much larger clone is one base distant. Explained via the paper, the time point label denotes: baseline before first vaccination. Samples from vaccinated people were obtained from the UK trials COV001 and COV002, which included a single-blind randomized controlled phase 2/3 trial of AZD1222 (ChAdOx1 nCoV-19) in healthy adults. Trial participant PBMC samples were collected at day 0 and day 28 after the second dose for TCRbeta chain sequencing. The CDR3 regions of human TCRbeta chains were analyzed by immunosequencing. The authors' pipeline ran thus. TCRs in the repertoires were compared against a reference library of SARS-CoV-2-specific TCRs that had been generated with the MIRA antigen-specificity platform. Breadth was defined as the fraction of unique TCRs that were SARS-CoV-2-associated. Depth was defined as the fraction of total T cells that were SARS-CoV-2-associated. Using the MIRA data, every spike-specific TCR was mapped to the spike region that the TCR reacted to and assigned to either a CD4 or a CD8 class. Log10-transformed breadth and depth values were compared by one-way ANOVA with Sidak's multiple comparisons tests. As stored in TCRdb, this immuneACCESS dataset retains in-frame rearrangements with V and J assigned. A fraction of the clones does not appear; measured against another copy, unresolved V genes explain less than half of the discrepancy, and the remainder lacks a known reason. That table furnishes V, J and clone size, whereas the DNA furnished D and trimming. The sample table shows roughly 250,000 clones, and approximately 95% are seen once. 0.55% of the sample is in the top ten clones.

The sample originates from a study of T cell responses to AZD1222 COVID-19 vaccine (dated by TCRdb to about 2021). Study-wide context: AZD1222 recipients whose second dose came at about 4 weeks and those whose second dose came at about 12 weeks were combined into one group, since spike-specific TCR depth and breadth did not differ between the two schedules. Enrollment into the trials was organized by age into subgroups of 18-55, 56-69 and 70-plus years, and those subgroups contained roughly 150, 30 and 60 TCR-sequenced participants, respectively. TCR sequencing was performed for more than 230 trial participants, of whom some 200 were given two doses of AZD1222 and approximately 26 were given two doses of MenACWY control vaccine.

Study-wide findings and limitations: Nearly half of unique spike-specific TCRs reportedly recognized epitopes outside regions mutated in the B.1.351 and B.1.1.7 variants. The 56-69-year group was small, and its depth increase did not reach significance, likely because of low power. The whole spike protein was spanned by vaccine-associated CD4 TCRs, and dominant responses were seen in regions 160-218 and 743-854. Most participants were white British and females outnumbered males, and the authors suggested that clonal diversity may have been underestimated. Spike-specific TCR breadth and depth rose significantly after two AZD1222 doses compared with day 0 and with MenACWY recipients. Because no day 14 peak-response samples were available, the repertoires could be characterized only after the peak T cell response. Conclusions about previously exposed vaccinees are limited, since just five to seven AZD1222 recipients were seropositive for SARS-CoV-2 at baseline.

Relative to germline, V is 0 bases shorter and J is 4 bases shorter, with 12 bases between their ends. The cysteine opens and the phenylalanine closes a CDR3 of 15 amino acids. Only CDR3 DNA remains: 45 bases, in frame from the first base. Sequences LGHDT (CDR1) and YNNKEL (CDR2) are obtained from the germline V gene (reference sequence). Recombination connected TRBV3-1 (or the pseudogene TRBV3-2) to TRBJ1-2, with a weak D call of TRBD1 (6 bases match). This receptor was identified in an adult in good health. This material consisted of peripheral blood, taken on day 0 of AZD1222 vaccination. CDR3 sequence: CASSQDYQGSYGYTF. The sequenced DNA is TGTGCCAGCAGCCAAGACTACCAGGGGAGCTATGGCTACACCTTC.